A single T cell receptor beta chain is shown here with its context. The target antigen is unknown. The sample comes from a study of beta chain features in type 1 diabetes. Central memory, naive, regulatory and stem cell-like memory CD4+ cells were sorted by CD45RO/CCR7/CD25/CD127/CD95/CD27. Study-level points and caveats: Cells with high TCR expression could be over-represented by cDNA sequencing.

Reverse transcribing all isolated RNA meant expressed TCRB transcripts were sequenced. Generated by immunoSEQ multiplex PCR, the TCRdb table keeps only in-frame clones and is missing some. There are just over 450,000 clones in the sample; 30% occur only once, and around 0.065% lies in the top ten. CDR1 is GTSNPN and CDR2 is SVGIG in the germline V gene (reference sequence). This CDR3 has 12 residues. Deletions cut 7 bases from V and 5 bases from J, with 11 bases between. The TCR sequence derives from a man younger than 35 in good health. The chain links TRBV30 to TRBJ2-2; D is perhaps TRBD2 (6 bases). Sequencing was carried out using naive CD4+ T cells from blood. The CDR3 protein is CAYLGGTGELFF. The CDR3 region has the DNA TGTGCCTACCTCGGAGGGACCGGGGAGCTGTTTTTT.